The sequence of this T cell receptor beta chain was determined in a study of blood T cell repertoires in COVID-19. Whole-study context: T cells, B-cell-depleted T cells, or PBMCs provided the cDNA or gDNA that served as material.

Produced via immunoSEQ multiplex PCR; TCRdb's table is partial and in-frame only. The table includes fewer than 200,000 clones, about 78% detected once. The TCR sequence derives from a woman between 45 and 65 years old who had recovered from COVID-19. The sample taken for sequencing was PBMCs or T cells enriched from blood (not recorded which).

The CDR3 sequence: CASSPVTGPSYEQYF. As DNA, the CDR3 is TGTGCCAGCTCACCAGTCACAGGTCCGTCCTACGAGCAGTACTTC. The chain carries TRBV18 and TRBJ2-7; the D gene is possibly TRBD1 (5 bases). V shed 2 bases and J shed 1 base, with 12 bases lying between them. The CDR3 is 15 residues long. Germline CDR1 reads KGHSH; CDR2 reads LQKENI.